Sequencing of this T cell receptor beta chain was carried out in a study of shared T cell receptors in the human thymus. V dropped 2 bases and J dropped 11; count of bases not matched to a gene: 10. Per germline, CDR1 MNHNS and CDR2 SASEGT. The CDR3 runs to 15 residues. Sequenced by immunoSEQ multiplex PCR; TCRdb stores in-frame clones only, minus some. This table holds about 610,000 clones, 88% found once. This sample also appeared in a second study, on human thymus T cells. This second report adds: Obtained as resections during corrective heart surgery, the thymus tissue was then studied. Highly overlapping thymic repertoires in unrelated individuals were reported by related research.

This TCR was recovered from a boy in the first two years of life with a congenital heart defect. The sample consisted of thymocytes. This chain uses TRBV6-1 with TRBJ1-5, with 9 bases matching TRBD1. In DNA form, the CDR3 reads TGTGCCAGCAGTGAACCGGACAGGGGAGATTTGGCCCAGCATTTT. Encoded protein: CASSEPDRGDLAQHF.